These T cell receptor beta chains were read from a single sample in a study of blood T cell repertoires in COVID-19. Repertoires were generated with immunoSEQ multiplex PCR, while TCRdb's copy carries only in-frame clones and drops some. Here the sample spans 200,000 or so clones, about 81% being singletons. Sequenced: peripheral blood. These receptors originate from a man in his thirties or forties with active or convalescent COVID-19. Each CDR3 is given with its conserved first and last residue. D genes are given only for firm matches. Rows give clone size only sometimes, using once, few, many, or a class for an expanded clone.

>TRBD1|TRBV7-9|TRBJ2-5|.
CASSWTGKGETQYF
TGTGCCAGCAGCTGGACAGGGAAGGGAGAGACCCAGTACTTC
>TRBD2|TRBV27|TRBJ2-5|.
CASSPRTSGNGAQYF
TGTGCCAGCAGTCCAAGGACTAGCGGGAACGGGGCCCAGTACTTC
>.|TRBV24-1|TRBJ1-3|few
CATSPSDSHGLSGNTIYF
TGTGCCACCAGTCCATCCGACAGCCACGGGCTCTCTGGAAACACCATATATTTT
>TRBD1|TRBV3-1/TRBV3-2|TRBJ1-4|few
CASSPPDRFHEKLFF
TGTGCCAGCAGCCCCCCGGACAGGTTCCATGAAAAACTGTTTTTT
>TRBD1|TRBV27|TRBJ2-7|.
CASSYTGTGYEQYF
TGTGCCAGCAGCTACACCGGGACAGGGTACGAGCAGTACTTC
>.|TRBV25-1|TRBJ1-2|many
CASSLSGSSYGYTF
TGTGCCAGCAGCCTTTCCGGGTCCTCATATGGCTACACCTTC
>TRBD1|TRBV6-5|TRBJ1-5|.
CASKFGQGGQPQHF
TGTGCCAGCAAGTTCGGACAGGGCGGGCAGCCCCAGCATTTT
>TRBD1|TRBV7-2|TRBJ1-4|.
CASSPGQASNEKLFF
TGTGCCAGCAGCCCAGGACAGGCCTCTAATGAAAAACTGTTTTTT
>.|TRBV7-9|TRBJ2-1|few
CASLEALPYNEQFF
TGTGCCAGCCTAGAGGCCTTACCCTACAATGAGCAGTTCTTC
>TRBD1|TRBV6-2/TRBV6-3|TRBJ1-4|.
CASSYPDRGEEKLFF
TGTGCCAGCAGTTACCCGGACAGGGGCGAAGAAAAACTGTTTTTT
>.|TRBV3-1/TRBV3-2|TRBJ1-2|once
CASTRGAYYGYTF
TGTGCCAGCACTAGGGGCGCCTACTATGGCTACACCTTC
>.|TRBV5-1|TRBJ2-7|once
CASSSTRSEQYF
TGCGCCAGCAGCTCCACGCGGTCCGAGCAGTACTTC
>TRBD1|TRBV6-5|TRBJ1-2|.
CASRGQGANYGYTF
TGTGCCAGCAGGGGACAGGGGGCCAACTATGGCTACACCTTC
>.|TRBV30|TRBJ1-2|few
CAWSAQSHYGYTF
TGTGCCTGGAGTGCCCAGTCCCACTATGGCTACACCTTC